This is a list of T cell receptor beta chains from one sample in a study of T cells after yellow fever vaccination. Each CDR3 protein gets one entry after TCRdb re-called the 5' RACE reads with MiXCR. The sample shows some 200,000 distinct CDR3 sequences, roughly 9.6% of them seen only once. Sequenced here: CD8+ T cells sorted from PBMCs, sampled 15 days after the yellow fever booster vaccination. The receptors originated from a man between 18 and 35 years old who received the YFV17D yellow fever vaccine. Both conserved end residues are part of each CDR3. The order of the fields is clone size, D gene, CDR3 length, J gene, V gene, CDR3 DNA, CDR3 protein. The D gene is left open where the match is weak. Clone size is shown for a subset of rows, as once, few, many or a class of expanded clone.

.	.	12	TRBJ1-2	TRBV7-8	TGTGCCAGCAGCGCGGGAGCTGGGGGCTACACCTTC	CASSAGAGGYTF
.	TRBD2	15	TRBJ2-1	TRBV7-6	TGTGCCAGCAGGGCCGGGACTAGCGCGTACAATGAGCAGTTCTTC	CASRAGTSAYNEQFF
.	.	14	TRBJ2-2	TRBV27	TGTGCCAGCAGTTTGCGTAGAGGGGGCGGGGAGCTGTTTTTT	CASSLRRGGGELFF
many	TRBD2	15	TRBJ2-3	TRBV3-1	TGTGCCAGCAGCCAAGAGATTAGCGGGGCAGATACGCAGTATTTT	CASSQEISGADTQYF
few	TRBD1	16	TRBJ2-3	TRBV11-2	TGTGCCAGCAGCTCACCGGACAGGGGAAGCACAGATACGCAGTATTTT	CASSSPDRGSTDTQYF
.	.	14	TRBJ2-3	TRBV21-1	TGTGCCAGCAGGGGCCGTCGCCAAGGGAATACGCAGTATTTT	CASRGRRQGNTQYF
.	.	15	TRBJ2-5	TRBV6-2/TRBV6-3	TGTGCCAGCAGTTACTCCGGCAGGGAGGAGGAGACCCAGTACTTC	CASSYSGREEETQYF
medium-sized	.	14	TRBJ2-5	TRBV24-1	TGTGCCACCAGTGATTTCCGGACCGTGGAGACCCAGTACTTC	CATSDFRTVETQYF
few	.	17	TRBJ2-4	TRBV5-5	TGTGCCAGCAGCCCGGGCCCGAGGAGCGGGCTTTTGGACATTCAGTACTTC	CASSPGPRSGLLDIQYF
.	TRBD1	13	TRBJ1-2	TRBV7-2	TGTGCCAGTTTGCGGGACAGGGGGAAGGGCTACACCTTC	CASLRDRGKGYTF
.	.	15	TRBJ1-6	TRBV12-3/TRBV12-4	TGTGCCAGCAAAGAGGACAGCTCCTATAATTCACCCCTCCACTTT	CASKEDSSYNSPLHF
few	TRBD2	16	TRBJ2-3	TRBV18	TGTGCCAGCTCACCGAAGCGGGGGGCAAGCACAGATACGCAGTATTTT	CASSPKRGASTDTQYF
few	TRBD1	14	TRBJ1-3	TRBV12-3/TRBV12-4	TGTGCCAGCACTCCGGGACAGGTTTTTCGCACCATATATTTT	CASTPGQVFRTIYF
medium-sized	.	13	TRBJ2-5	TRBV2	TGTGCCAGCAGTGAGAGTCCGGGGGAGACCCAGTACTTC	CASSESPGETQYF
few	.	17	TRBJ2-4	TRBV12-3/TRBV12-4	TGTGCCAGCAGTATGTCGGGACACTTGATAGCCAAAAACATTCAGTACTTC	CASSMSGHLIAKNIQYF
.	.	13	TRBJ1-1	TRBV3-1	TGTGCCAGCAGCCAAGGCGGCCCTACAGAGGCTTTCTTT	CASSQGGPTEAFF
few	.	14	TRBJ1-2	TRBV6-1	TGTGCCAGCAGTGACCACAGACTTTTGGATGGCTACACCTTC	CASSDHRLLDGYTF
.	.	15	TRBJ2-3	TRBV14	TGTGCCAGCAGCCGCCTCGGTGAGGGGATGGATACGCAGTATTTT	CASSRLGEGMDTQYF
few	.	15	TRBJ2-4	TRBV7-2	TGTGCCAGCAGCTTAGCGGCGGCAGCCGAAAACATTCAGTACTTC	CASSLAAAAENIQYF
few	.	15	TRBJ2-6	TRBV28	TGTGCCAGCAGTTTCCCCTCCTCTGGGGCCAACGTCCTGACTTTC	CASSFPSSGANVLTF
.	.	14	TRBJ2-4	TRBV19	TGTGCCAGTAGTCCCGACAGTTACAAAAACATTCAGTACTTC	CASSPDSYKNIQYF
many	TRBD1	16	TRBJ2-3	TRBV6-6	TGTGCCAGCAGTTACTTTCACAGGGGGGGCACAGATACGCAGTATTTT	CASSYFHRGGTDTQYF
many	.	14	TRBJ2-3	TRBV5-1	TGCGCCAGCAGCCCCGAGCTAGGCACAGATACGCAGTATTTT	CASSPELGTDTQYF
.	.	14	TRBJ2-2	TRBV2	TGTGCCAGCATGGAGACCGCGAACACCGGGGAGCTGTTTTTT	CASMETANTGELFF
many	TRBD1	17	TRBJ2-1	TRBV4-3	TGCGCCAGCAGCCAATACTCCGGGACAGGGACCTACAATGAGCAGTTCTTC	CASSQYSGTGTYNEQFF
once	TRBD1	14	TRBJ1-2	TRBV9	TGTGCCAGCAGCTCGAGGACAGGGGAACTGAGCTACACCTTC	CASSSRTGELSYTF
many	.	19	TRBJ2-1	TRBV7-9	TGTGCCAGCAGCTTATCTACCGGGACAACGATCGGCCTCTACAATGAGCAGTTCTTC	CASSLSTGTTIGLYNEQFF
few	.	14	TRBJ2-3	TRBV7-9	TGTGCCAGCAGCCCCCGGGGGGCCACAGATACGCAGTATTTT	CASSPRGATDTQYF
few	.	13	TRBJ2-7	TRBV7-3	TGTGCCAGCAGCTTAACGCAGGGGAACGAGCAGTACTTC	CASSLTQGNEQYF
few	.	16	TRBJ2-3	TRBV21-1	TGTGCCAGCAGCAAACCGGACCGGTTCCCCACAGATACGCAGTATTTT	CASSKPDRFPTDTQYF
few	.	16	TRBJ1-3	TRBV11-2	TGTGCCAGCAGCTTAGGCGGGGGCCTCTCTGGAAACACCATATATTTT	CASSLGGGLSGNTIYF
few	.	15	TRBJ2-3	TRBV30	TGTGCCTGGACACGAGACAGTCTCCCCAGGGACACGCAGTATTTT	CAWTRDSLPRDTQYF
few	TRBD1	16	TRBJ2-1	TRBV6-5	TGTGCCAGCAGTTACGGACAGGGAGGATCCTACAATGAGCAGTTCTTC	CASSYGQGGSYNEQFF
many	.	14	TRBJ2-5	TRBV27	TGTGCCAGCAGTTTTCGGGGGGCCCGGGAGACCCAGTACTTC	CASSFRGARETQYF
.	.	14	TRBJ2-3	TRBV4-1	TGCGCCAGCAGCCAAGTGGAAGGTACAGATACGCAGTATTTT	CASSQVEGTDTQYF
few	.	17	TRBJ2-1	TRBV4-3	TGCGCCAGCAGCCAAGAAGGCACGGGGTTGTCTCGTGGTGAGCAGTTCTTC	CASSQEGTGLSRGEQFF
.	TRBD2	13	TRBJ2-3	TRBV3-1	TGTGCCACAGCGGGGGAAGGCACAGATACGCAGTATTTT	CATAGEGTDTQYF
.	.	16	TRBJ2-1	TRBV28	TGTGCCAGCAGCTCTTTTGGGGGGGCCGGGTCCAATGAGCAGTTCTTC	CASSSFGGAGSNEQFF
.	.	15	TRBJ2-1	TRBV20-1	TGCAGTGCTAGCGAATGGTGGGGACGCTACAATGAGCAGTTCTTC	CSASEWWGRYNEQFF
many	.	16	TRBJ2-3	TRBV5-1	TGCGCCAGCAGCTTGGACCGGGGGCTACCCACAGATACGCAGTATTTT	CASSLDRGLPTDTQYF
few	TRBD1	14	TRBJ1-3	TRBV2	TGTGCCAGCCGGGACAGGGGGATTGGAAACACCATATATTTT	CASRDRGIGNTIYF
.	.	12	TRBJ2-4	TRBV27	TGTGCCAGCATCGGTTTGGGTGACATTCAGTACTTC	CASIGLGDIQYF
many	.	13	TRBJ2-5	TRBV27	TGTGCCAGCAGAATTCTAGGCCAAGAGACCCAGTACTTC	CASRILGQETQYF
.	.	15	TRBJ1-4	TRBV12-3/TRBV12-4	TGTGCCAGCAGTTCCCTACGGGACAATAATGAAAAACTGTTTTTT	CASSSLRDNNEKLFF
.	.	15	TRBJ1-4	TRBV15	TGTGCCACCAGCAGAGTCGGGGGGGGAAATGAAAAACTGTTTTTT	CATSRVGGGNEKLFF
.	.	13	TRBJ2-2	TRBV9	TGTGCCAGCAGCGTAGGGGATGGCGGGGAGCTGTTTTTT	CASSVGDGGELFF
.	.	13	TRBJ2-1	TRBV12-3/TRBV12-4	TGTGCCAGCACGACTGGAACCTACAATGAGCAGTTCTTC	CASTTGTYNEQFF
many	TRBD1	16	TRBJ1-1	TRBV5-1	TGCGCCAGCAGCTTGACGTCAGGGGGAATGAACACTGAAGCTTTCTTT	CASSLTSGGMNTEAFF
few	.	13	TRBJ2-2	TRBV7-8	TGTGCCAGCAGCTTAAACCCTCGAGGGGAGCTGTTTTTT	CASSLNPRGELFF
few	TRBD2	19	TRBJ2-2	TRBV11-3	TGTGCCAGCAGCGGCACGACTAGCGGGGGGTCCCGCTCCACCGGGGAGCTGTTTTTT	CASSGTTSGGSRSTGELFF
.	.	16	TRBJ1-1	TRBV7-9	TGTGCCAGCAGCTTATCCTACGGTACATCGGACACTGAAGCTTTCTTT	CASSLSYGTSDTEAFF
few	TRBD1	14	TRBJ1-1	TRBV4-1	TGCGCCAGCAGCCAAAACAGGGGGCAAACTGAAGCTTTCTTT	CASSQNRGQTEAFF
.	.	14	TRBJ2-5	TRBV7-2	TGTGCCAGCAGCTGGCTGCTTTGGGGGGAGACCCAGTACTTC	CASSWLLWGETQYF
few	.	17	TRBJ2-6	TRBV7-6	TGTGCCAGCAGGAGGGGGGGGGGATCCTCTGGGGCCAACGTCCTGACTTTC	CASRRGGGSSGANVLTF